A selection of T cell receptor beta chains follows, all from one sample in a study of prognosis after radiotherapy for stage I lung cancer. TCRdb reprocessed the multiplex PCR reads via MiXCR and lists one record per CDR3 protein. The sample includes roughly 30,000 distinct CDR3 sequences, around 48% of them seen just once. The material was PBMCs, obtained before or after stereotactic body radiation therapy (not recorded which). These receptor sequences come from a donor at least 50 years old with non-small cell lung cancer. Both conserved end residues are part of each CDR3. The order of the fields is D gene, V gene, clone size, J gene, CDR3 protein, CDR3 DNA. The D gene is left open where the match is weak. Only part of the rows carry a size: once, few, many, or a class if the clone is expanded.

D: .; V: TRBV20-1; size: .; J: TRBJ2-1; CDR3: CSATLGGEQFF; DNA: TGCAGTGCTACCCTAGGGGGGGAGCAGTTCTTC
D: .; V: TRBV12-3/TRBV12-4; size: many; J: TRBJ1-1; CDR3: CASRQENTEAFF; DNA: TGTGCCAGCAGGCAAGAGAACACTGAAGCTTTCTTT
D: .; V: TRBV6-5; size: many; J: TRBJ2-5; CDR3: CASSYERFRQTQYF; DNA: TGTGCCAGCAGTTACGAGCGCTTTCGGCAGACCCAGTACTTC
D: TRBD1; V: TRBV12-3/TRBV12-4; size: .; J: TRBJ2-7; CDR3: CASSLAGQGDEQYF; DNA: TGTGCCAGCAGTCTCGCGGGACAGGGGGACGAGCAGTACTTC
D: .; V: TRBV7-2; size: medium-sized; J: TRBJ1-3; CDR3: CASSFSGNTIYF; DNA: TGTGCCAGCAGCTTCTCTGGAAACACCATATATTTT
D: .; V: TRBV29-1; size: many; J: TRBJ1-2; CDR3: CSVSRDNYGYTF; DNA: TGCAGCGTCTCCAGGGATAACTATGGCTACACCTTC
D: .; V: TRBV18; size: many; J: TRBJ2-5; CDR3: CASSRGQYGQETQYF; DNA: TGTGCCAGCTCCCGGGGGCAGTACGGCCAAGAGACCCAGTACTTC
D: .; V: TRBV5-6; size: many; J: TRBJ2-7; CDR3: CASSSRMGSGYEQYF; DNA: TGTGCCAGCAGCTCCCGGATGGGTAGCGGCTACGAGCAGTACTTC
D: .; V: TRBV5-8; size: .; J: TRBJ1-2; CDR3: CASSLGQLINYGYTF; DNA: TGTGCCAGCAGCTTGGGACAGCTGATTAACTATGGCTACACCTTC
D: TRBD1; V: TRBV5-1; size: .; J: TRBJ1-6; CDR3: CASSGQGGSYNSPLHF; DNA: TGCGCCAGCAGCGGACAGGGAGGCTCCTATAATTCACCCCTCCACTTT
D: TRBD1; V: TRBV10-3; size: many; J: TRBJ1-2; CDR3: CAISPGTGAILYGYTF; DNA: TGTGCCATCAGTCCCGGGACAGGGGCTATTCTCTATGGCTACACCTTC
D: TRBD2; V: TRBV20-1; size: .; J: TRBJ2-7; CDR3: CSARDPLTSVSYEQYF; DNA: TGCAGTGCTAGAGATCCGCTGACTAGCGTTAGCTACGAGCAGTACTTC
D: TRBD1; V: TRBV4-3; size: many; J: TRBJ1-1; CDR3: CASSQESRGRAFF; DNA: TGCGCCAGCAGCCAAGAATCTAGGGGGCGAGCTTTCTTT
D: .; V: TRBV19; size: many; J: TRBJ2-1; CDR3: CASSIDPSTPGWF; DNA: TGTGCCAGTAGTATAGATCCATCGACCCCCGGTTGGTTC
D: TRBD2; V: TRBV27; size: once; J: TRBJ2-1; CDR3: CASSLMGTSGMSDQFF; DNA: TGTGCCAGCAGTTTAATGGGGACTAGCGGGATGTCTGATCAGTTCTTC
D: TRBD1; V: TRBV3-1; size: many; J: TRBJ2-7; CDR3: CASSQGTGSYEQYF; DNA: TGTGCCAGCAGCCAAGGGACAGGGTCCTACGAGCAGTACTTC
D: .; V: TRBV7-2; size: .; J: TRBJ1-2; CDR3: CASRNAGQIYGYTF; DNA: TGTGCCAGCAGAAACGCGGGGCAGATCTATGGCTACACCTTC
D: .; V: TRBV18; size: many; J: TRBJ2-1; CDR3: CASSPEGGHEQFF; DNA: TGTGCCAGCTCACCAGAGGGGGGGCATGAGCAGTTCTTC
D: .; V: TRBV7-3; size: .; J: TRBJ2-7; CDR3: CASNRGEEAYEQYF; DNA: TGTGCCAGCAATCGTGGGGAGGAGGCCTACGAGCAGTACTTC
D: .; V: TRBV6-1; size: .; J: TRBJ1-1; CDR3: CASSGGAEAFF; DNA: TGTGCCAGCAGTGGAGGGGCTGAAGCTTTCTTT
D: .; V: TRBV5-1; size: .; J: TRBJ2-2; CDR3: CASSLTGAWTGELFF; DNA: TGCGCCAGCAGCTTGACCGGGGCGTGGACCGGGGAGCTGTTTTTT
D: .; V: TRBV18; size: many; J: TRBJ2-5; CDR3: CASSPPWGEETQYF; DNA: TGTGCCAGCTCACCACCGTGGGGAGAAGAGACCCAGTACTTC
D: .; V: TRBV7-8; size: .; J: TRBJ2-2; CDR3: CASSLVAGTWDLFF; DNA: TGTGCCAGCAGCTTGGTCGCTGGCACCTGGGATCTGTTTTTT
D: .; V: TRBV28; size: .; J: TRBJ1-4; CDR3: CASVLTGVSNEKLFF; DNA: TGTGCCAGCGTTTTAACAGGAGTGTCTAATGAAAAACTGTTTTTT
D: .; V: TRBV7-9; size: many; J: TRBJ2-4; CDR3: CASSPGVGEAQGNIQYF; DNA: TGTGCCAGCAGCCCCGGCGTGGGGGAGGCCCAAGGAAACATTCAGTACTTC
D: TRBD1; V: TRBV3-1; size: many; J: TRBJ2-3; CDR3: CAGSQGTGSDTQYF; DNA: TGTGCCGGCAGCCAGGGGACAGGGTCAGATACGCAGTATTTT
D: .; V: TRBV6-1; size: .; J: TRBJ2-7; CDR3: CASSEFGRLYEQYF; DNA: TGTGCCAGCAGTGAGTTCGGCAGGCTCTACGAGCAGTACTTC
D: .; V: TRBV6-2/TRBV6-3; size: .; J: TRBJ1-6; CDR3: CAITTGNSPLHF; DNA: TGTGCCATCACCACGGGTAATTCACCCCTCCACTTT
D: TRBD2; V: TRBV10-3; size: many; J: TRBJ2-3; CDR3: CAISDLGWRELEDTQYF; DNA: TGTGCCATCAGTGATCTAGGATGGCGGGAGTTGGAAGATACGCAGTATTTT
D: .; V: TRBV27; size: many; J: TRBJ2-2; CDR3: CASSSGWTGELFF; DNA: TGTGCCAGCAGTTCAGGGTGGACCGGGGAGCTGTTTTTT
D: TRBD1; V: TRBV5-4; size: many; J: TRBJ2-7; CDR3: CASSRTGGSYEQYF; DNA: TGTGCCAGCAGCCGCACAGGGGGCTCGTACGAGCAGTACTTC
D: .; V: TRBV5-1; size: medium-sized; J: TRBJ1-6; CDR3: CASSRTLDNSPLHF; DNA: TGCGCCAGCAGCCGGACGCTAGATAATTCACCCCTCCACTTT
D: .; V: TRBV6-2/TRBV6-3; size: once; J: TRBJ2-3; CDR3: CASSEAAASTDTQYF; DNA: TGTGCCAGCAGCGAAGCGGCGGCGAGCACAGATACGCAGTATTTT